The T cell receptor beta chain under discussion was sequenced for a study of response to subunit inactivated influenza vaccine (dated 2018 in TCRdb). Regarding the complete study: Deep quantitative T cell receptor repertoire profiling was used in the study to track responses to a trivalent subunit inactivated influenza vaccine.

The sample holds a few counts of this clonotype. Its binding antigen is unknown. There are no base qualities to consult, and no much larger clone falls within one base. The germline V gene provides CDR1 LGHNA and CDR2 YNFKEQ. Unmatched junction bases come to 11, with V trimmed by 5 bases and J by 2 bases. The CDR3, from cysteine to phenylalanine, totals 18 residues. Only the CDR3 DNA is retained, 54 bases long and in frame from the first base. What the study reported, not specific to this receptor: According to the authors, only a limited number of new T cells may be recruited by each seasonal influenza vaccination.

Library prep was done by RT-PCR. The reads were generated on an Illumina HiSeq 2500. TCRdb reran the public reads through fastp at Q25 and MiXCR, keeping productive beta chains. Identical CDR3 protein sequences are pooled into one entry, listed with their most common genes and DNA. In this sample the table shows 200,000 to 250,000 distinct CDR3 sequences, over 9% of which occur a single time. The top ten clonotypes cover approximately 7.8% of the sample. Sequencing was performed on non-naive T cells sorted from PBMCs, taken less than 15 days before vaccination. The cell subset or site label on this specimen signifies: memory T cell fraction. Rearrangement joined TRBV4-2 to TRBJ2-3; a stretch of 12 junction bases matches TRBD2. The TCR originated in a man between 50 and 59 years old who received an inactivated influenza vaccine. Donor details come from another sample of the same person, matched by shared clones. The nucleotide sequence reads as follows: TGTGCCAGCAGCTCCTATTGGACTAGCGGGGACTACACAGATACGCAGTATTTT. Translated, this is CASSSYWTSGDYTDTQYF.